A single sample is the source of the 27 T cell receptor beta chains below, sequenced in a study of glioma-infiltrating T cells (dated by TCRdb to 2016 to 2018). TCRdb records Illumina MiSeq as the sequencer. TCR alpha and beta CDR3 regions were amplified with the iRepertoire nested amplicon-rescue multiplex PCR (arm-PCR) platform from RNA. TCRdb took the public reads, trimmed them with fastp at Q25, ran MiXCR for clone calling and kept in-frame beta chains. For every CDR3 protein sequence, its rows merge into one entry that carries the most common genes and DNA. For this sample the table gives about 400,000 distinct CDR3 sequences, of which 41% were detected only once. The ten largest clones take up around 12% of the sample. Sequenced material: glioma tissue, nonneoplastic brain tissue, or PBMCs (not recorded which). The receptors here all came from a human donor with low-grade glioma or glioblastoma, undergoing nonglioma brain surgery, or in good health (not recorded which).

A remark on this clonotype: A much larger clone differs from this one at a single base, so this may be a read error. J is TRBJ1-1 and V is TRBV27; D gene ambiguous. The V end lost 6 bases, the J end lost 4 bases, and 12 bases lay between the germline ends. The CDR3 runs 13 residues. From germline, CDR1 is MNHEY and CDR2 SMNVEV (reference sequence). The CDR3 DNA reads TGTGCCAGCAGCGAGAGGATGATCACTGAAGCTTTCTTT. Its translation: CASSERMITEAFF.

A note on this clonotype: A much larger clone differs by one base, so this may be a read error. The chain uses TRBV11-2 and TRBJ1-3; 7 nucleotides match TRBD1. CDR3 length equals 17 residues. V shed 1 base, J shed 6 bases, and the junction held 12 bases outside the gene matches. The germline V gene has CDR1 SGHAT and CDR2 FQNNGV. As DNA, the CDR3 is TGTGCCAGCAGCTTAGGGACAGGAGGGACTCTTGAAAACACCATATATTTT. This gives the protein CASSLGTGGTLENTIYF. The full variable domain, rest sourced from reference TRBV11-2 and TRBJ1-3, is EAGVAQSPRYKIIEKRQSVAFWCNPISGHATLYWYQQILGQGPKLLIQFQNNGVVDDSQLPKDRFSAERLKGVDSTLKIQPAKLEDSAVYLCASSLGTGGTLENTIYFGEGSWLTVV.

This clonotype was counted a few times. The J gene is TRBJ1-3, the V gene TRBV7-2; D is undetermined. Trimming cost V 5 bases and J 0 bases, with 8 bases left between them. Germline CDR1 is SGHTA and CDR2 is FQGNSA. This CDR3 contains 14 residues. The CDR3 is CASSIGPSGNTIYF. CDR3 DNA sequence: TGTGCCAGCAGCATTGGACCCTCTGGAAACACCATATATTTT.

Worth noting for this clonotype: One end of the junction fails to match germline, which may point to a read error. The DNA for the CDR3 is TGTGCCGGCAGTTACTCCAATGAGCAGTTCTTC. This gives the protein CAGSYSNEQFF. The chain joins TRBV6-2 or TRBV6-3 to TRBJ2-1; D unclear. The germline gives CDR1 MNHEY, CDR2 SVGEGT. The CDR3 is 11 residues long.

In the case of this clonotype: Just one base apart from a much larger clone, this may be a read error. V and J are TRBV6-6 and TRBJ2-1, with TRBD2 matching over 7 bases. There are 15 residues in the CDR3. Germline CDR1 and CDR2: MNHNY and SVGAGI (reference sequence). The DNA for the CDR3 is TGTGCCAGCACCCTGGCGGGAGACTCCTGCAATGAGCAGTTCTTC. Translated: CASTLAGDSCNEQFF.

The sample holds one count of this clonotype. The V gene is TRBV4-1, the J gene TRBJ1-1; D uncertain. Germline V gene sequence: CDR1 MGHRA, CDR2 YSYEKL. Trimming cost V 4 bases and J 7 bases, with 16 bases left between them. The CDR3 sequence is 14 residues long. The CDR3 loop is CASSPRFDSGEAFF. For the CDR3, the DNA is TGCGCCAGCAGCCCGCGGTTTGATTCGGGTGAAGCTTTCTTT.

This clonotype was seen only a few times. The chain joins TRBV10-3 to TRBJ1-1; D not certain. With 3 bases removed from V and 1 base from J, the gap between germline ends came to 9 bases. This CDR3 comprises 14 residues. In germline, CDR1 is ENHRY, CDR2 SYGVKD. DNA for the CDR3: TGTGCCATCAGTGAAAGGAGCCAGAACACTGAAGCTTTCTTT. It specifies CAISERSQNTEAFF.

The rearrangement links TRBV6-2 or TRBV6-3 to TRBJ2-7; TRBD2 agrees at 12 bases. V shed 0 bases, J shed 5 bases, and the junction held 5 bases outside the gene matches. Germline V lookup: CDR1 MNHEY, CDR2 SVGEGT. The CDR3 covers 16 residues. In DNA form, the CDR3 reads TGTGCCAGCAGTTACTCGCTAGCGGGAGGGCCCCACGAGCAGTACTTC. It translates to CASSYSLAGGPHEQYF.

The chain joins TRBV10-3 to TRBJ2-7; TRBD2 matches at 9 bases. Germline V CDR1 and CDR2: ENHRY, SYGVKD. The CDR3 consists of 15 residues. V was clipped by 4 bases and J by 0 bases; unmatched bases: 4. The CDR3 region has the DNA TGTGCCATCAGTGGGACTAGCGTGAGCTCCTACGAGCAGTACTTC. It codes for CAISGTSVSSYEQYF.

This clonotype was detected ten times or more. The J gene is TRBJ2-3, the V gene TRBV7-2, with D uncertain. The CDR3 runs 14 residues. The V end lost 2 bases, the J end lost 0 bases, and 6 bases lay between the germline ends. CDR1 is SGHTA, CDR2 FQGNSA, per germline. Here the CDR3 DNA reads TGTGCCAGCAGCTTACAGCGCAGCACAGATACGCAGTATTTT. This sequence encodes CASSLQRSTDTQYF.

The CDR3 here is CASSKWTEYQETQYF. The CDR3 bases are TGTGCCAGCAGCAAGTGGACAGAGTACCAAGAGACCCAGTACTTC. The chain employs TRBV7-9 and TRBJ2-5, with D perhaps matching TRBD1 (6 bases). With 5 bases removed from V and 0 bases from J, the gap between germline ends came to 13 bases. The CDR3 contains 15 residues. CDR1 and CDR2 (germline): SEHNR, FQNEAQ (reference sequence).

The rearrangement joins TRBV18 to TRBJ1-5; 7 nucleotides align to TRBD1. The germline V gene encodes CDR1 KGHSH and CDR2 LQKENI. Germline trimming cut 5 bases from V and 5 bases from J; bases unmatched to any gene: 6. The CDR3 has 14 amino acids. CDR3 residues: CASSAQGSHQPQHF. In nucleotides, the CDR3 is TGTGCCAGCTCAGCACAGGGGAGCCATCAGCCCCAGCATTTT.

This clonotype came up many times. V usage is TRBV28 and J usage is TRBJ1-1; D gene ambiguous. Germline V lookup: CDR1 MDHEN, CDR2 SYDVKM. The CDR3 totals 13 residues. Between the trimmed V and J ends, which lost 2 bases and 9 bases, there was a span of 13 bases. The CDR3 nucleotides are TGTGCCAGCAGTTTAGGGTCCACTAGAAAAGCTTTCTTT. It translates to CASSLGSTRKAFF.

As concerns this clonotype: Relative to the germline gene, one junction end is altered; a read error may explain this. CDR3 bases: TGTGCCAGCCAAGGACTGATGAACACTGAAGCTTCCTTT. Its translation: CASQGLMNTEASF. The V call is TRBV7-9, the J call TRBJ1-1, with D unresolved. The germline V gene has CDR1 SEHNR and CDR2 FQNEAQ (reference sequence). The CDR3 consists of 13 residues.

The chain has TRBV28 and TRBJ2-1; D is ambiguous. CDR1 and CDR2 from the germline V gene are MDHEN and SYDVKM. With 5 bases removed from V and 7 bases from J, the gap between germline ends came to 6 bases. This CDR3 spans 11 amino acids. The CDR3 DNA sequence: TGTGCCAGCAGTACCCAGAATGAGCAGTTCTTC. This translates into CASSTQNEQFF.

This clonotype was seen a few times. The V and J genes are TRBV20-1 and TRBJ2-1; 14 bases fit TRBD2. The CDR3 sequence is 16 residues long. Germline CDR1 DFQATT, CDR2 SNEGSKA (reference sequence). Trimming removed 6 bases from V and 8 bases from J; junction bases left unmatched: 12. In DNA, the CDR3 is TGCAGTGCCACGACTAGCGGGAGGGCCTTGATATATGAGCAGTTCTTC. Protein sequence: CSATTSGRALIYEQFF.

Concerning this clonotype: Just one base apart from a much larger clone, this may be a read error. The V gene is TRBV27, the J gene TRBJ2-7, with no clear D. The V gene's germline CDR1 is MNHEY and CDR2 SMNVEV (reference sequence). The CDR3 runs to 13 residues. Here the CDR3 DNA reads TGTGACAGCAGTTTTGTCGGAGCTTACGAGCAGTACTTC. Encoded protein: CDSSFVGAYEQYF.

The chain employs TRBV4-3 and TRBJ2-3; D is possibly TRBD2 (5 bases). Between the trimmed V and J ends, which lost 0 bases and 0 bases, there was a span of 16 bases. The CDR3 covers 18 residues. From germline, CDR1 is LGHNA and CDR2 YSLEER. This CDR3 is CASSQDQGGAASTDTQYF. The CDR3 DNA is TGCGCCAGCAGCCAAGATCAAGGAGGAGCGGCTAGCACAGATACGCAGTATTTT.

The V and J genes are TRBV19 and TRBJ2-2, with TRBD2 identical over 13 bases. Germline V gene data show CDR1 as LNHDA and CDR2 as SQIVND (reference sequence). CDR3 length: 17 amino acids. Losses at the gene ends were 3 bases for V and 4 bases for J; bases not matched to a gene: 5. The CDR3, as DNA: TGTGCCAGTAGTATCGGGACTAGCGGGATCAGCACCGGGGAGCTGTTTTTT. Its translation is CASSIGTSGISTGELFF.

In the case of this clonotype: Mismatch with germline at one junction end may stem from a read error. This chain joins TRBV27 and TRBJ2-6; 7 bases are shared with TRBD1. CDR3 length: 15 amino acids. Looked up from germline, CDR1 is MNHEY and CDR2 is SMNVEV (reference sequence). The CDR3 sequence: CASSYRGTGAKVLTF. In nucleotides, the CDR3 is TGTGCCAGCAGTTACAGGGGTACTGGGGCCAAAGTCCTGACTTTC.

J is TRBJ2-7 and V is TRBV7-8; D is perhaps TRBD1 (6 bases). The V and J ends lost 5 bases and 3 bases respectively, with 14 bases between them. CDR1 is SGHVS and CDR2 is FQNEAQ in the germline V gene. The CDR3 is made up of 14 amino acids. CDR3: CASSGRQVYYEQYF. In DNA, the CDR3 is TGTGCCAGCAGCGGGCGACAGGTCTACTACGAGCAGTACTTC.

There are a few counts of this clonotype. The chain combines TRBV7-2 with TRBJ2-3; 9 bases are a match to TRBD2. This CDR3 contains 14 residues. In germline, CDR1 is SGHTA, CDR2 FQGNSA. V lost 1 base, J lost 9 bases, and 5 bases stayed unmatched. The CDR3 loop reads CASSLGGTSLTQYF. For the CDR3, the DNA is TGTGCCAGCAGCTTAGGAGGGACTAGCTTGACGCAGTATTTT.

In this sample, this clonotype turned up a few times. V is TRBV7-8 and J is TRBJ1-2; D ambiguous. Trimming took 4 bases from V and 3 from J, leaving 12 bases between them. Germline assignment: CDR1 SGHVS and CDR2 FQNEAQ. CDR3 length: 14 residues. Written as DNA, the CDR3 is TGTGCCAGCAGCTGGACTCGGGGAGACTATGGCTACACCTTC. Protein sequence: CASSWTRGDYGYTF. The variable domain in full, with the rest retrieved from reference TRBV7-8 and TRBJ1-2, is GAGVSQSPRYKVAKRGQDVALRCDPISGHVSLFWYQQALGQGPEFLTYFQNEAQLDKSGLPSDRFFAERPEGSVSTLKIQRTQQEDSAVYLCASSWTRGDYGYTFGSGTRLTVV.

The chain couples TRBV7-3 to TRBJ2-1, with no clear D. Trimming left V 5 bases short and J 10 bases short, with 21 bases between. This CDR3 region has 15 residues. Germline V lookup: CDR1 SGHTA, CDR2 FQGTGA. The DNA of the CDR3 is TGTGCCAGCAGCCCCACCCGGGCCCCAGCAGGCGAGCAGTTCTTC. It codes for CASSPTRAPAGEQFF. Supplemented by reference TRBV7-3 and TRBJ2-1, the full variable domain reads GAGVSQTPSNKVTEKGKYVELRCDPISGHTALYWYRQSLGQGPEFLIYFQGTGAADDSGLPNDRFFAVRPEGSVSTLKIQRTERGDSAVYLCASSPTRAPAGEQFFGPGTRLTVL.

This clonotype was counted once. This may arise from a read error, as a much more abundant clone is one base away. This chain's CDR3 is CASSSGLYNEQLF. As DNA, the CDR3 is TGTGCCAGCAGCTCCGGACTGTACAATGAGCAGTTATTC. This chain joins TRBV27 and TRBJ2-1; a possible D gene is TRBD2 (5 bases). This CDR3 region has 13 residues. Germline values: CDR1 MNHEY, CDR2 SMNVEV (reference sequence).

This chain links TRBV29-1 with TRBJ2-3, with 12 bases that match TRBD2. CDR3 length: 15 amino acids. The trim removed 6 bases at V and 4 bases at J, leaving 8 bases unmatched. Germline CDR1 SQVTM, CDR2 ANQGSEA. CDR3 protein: CSVEMGLAGSDTQYF. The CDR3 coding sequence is TGCAGCGTCGAAATGGGACTAGCGGGTTCAGATACGCAGTATTTT.

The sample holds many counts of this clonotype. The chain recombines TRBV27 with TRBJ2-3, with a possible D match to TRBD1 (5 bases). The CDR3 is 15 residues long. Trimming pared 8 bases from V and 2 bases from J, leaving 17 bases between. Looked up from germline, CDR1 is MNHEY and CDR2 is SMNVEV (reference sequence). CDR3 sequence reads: CASCRGAYSTDTQYF. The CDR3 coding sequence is TGTGCCAGCTGCCGTGGGGCCTACTCCACAGATACGCAGTATTTT.